The 15 T cell receptor beta chains below all came from one sample that was sequenced in a study of STAT5B mutations in CD4+ large granular lymphocyte leukemia. The repertoire was sequenced with immunoSEQ multiplex PCR; TCRdb's copy has only in-frame clones and lacks some. Of around 30,000 clones in the sample, 65% to 75% were seen once. Sequencing was done on a sample of CD4+ T cells from blood buffy coats. The origin of the receptors is a human donor in good health.

This chain joins TRBV5-1 and TRBJ2-7, with D possibly being TRBD2 (7 bases). Trimming pared 0 bases from V and 4 bases from J, leaving 17 bases between. The V gene's germline CDR1 is SGHRS and CDR2 YFSETQ. This CDR3 has 16 residues. CDR3 sequence (DNA): TGCGCCAGCAGCTTGGAGGGGGGAGGGCCTTTTTACGAGCAGTACTTC. It specifies CASSLEGGGPFYEQYF.

As DNA, the CDR3 is TGTGCCAGCAGCCTCGAAGGGACGTTGAACACTGAAGCTTTCTTT. Translation: CASSLEGTLNTEAFF. The chain carries TRBV9 and TRBJ1-1; perhaps TRBD1 as D (5 bases). This CDR3 comprises 15 residues. Germline V gene sequence: CDR1 SGDLS, CDR2 YYNGEE. V shed 4 bases and J shed 0 bases, with 13 bases lying between them.

V gene TRBV6-6 combines with J gene TRBJ1-5; a possible D gene is TRBD1 (5 bases). CDR1 and CDR2 (germline): MNHNY, SVGAGI (reference sequence). CDR3 length: 14 residues. V lost 4 bases to trimming and J lost 8 bases, with 15 bases between them. The CDR3 protein is CASSSGRDGEPQHF. The CDR3 region has the DNA TGTGCCAGCAGTTCCGGACGGGACGGAGAGCCCCAGCATTTT.

This clone was detected only a few times. V gene TRBV5-1 combines with J gene TRBJ1-2, with D hard to call. Germline CDR1 SGHRS, CDR2 YFSETQ. V lost 6 bases and J lost 2, with 20 bases in between. The CDR3 sequence is 16 residues long. The CDR3: CASTQNRASGNYGYTF. CDR3 coding DNA: TGCGCCAGCACCCAAAATCGGGCCTCCGGGAACTATGGCTACACCTTC.

V usage is TRBV5-1 and J usage is TRBJ2-2, with 7 bases matching TRBD2. The CDR3 contains 15 residues. The germline V gene encodes CDR1 SGHRS and CDR2 YFSETQ. After removal of 3 bases from V and 7 bases from J, the junction contained 9 bases not matched to a gene. The CDR3 loop reads CASSSIGTIGGELFF. The CDR3 nucleotides read TGCGCCAGCAGCTCGATTGGGACTATCGGCGGGGAGCTGTTTTTT. The whole variable domain, remainder taken from reference TRBV5-1 and TRBJ2-2, is KAGVTQTPRYLIKTRGQQVTLSCSPISGHRSVSWYQQTPGQGLQFLFEYFSETQRNKGNFPGRFSGRQFSNSRSEMNVSTLELGDSALYLCASSSIGTIGGELFFGEGSRLTVL.

The V and J genes are TRBV5-1 and TRBJ2-3, with D perhaps matching TRBD1 or TRBD2 (5 bases each). CDR3 length: 15 amino acids. The V end lost 3 bases, the J end lost 6 bases, and 17 bases lay between the germline ends. Germline V lookup: CDR1 SGHRS, CDR2 YFSETQ. Here the CDR3 reads CASSSSGTLGDTQYF. The CDR3 region has the DNA TGCGCCAGCAGCTCCTCCGGGACCTTGGGGGATACGCAGTATTTT.

The chain has TRBV2 and TRBJ1-5; a weak D match, TRBD1 (5 bases). Germline assignment: CDR1 SNHLY and CDR2 FYNNEI. Trimming cost V 3 bases and J 2 bases, with 8 bases left between them. CDR3 length: 14 residues. Here the CDR3 reads CASSDRGGNQPQHF. The CDR3 DNA follows: TGTGCCAGCAGTGATCGAGGGGGCAATCAGCCCCAGCATTTT.

This clone is a singleton in its sample. This chain uses TRBV9 with TRBJ2-1; TRBD2 matches at 10 bases. V was clipped by 1 base and J by 6 bases; unmatched bases: 4. The CDR3 is 15 residues long. Looked up from germline, CDR1 is SGDLS and CDR2 is YYNGEE. The CDR3 nucleotides read TGTGCCAGCAGCGTACGAGCGGGAGGGCCCAATGAGCAGTTCTTC. Protein product: CASSVRAGGPNEQFF.

The chain couples TRBV6-1 to TRBJ2-7; 9 bases agree with TRBD1. CDR3 length: 15 amino acids. Per the germline V gene, CDR1 is MNHNS and CDR2 is SASEGT. The CDR3 spells CASSATGGASTFDHV. CDR3 in DNA: TGTGCCAGCAGTGCAACAGGGGGCGCATCCACCTTCGATCACGTC.

This clone occurred a few times. The sample has other DNA sequences that encode this CDR3 too. The chain is built from TRBV5-1 and TRBJ2-3, with a weak D call TRBD2 (5 bases). CDR1 SGHRS and CDR2 YFSETQ come from the germline V gene. Trimming removed 2 bases from V and 2 bases from J, with 6 bases in between. CDR3 length: 13 residues. For the CDR3, the DNA is TGCGCCAGCAGCTTCCGGGACACAGATACGCAGTATTTT. This encodes CASSFRDTDTQYF.

The V gene is TRBV6-1, the J gene TRBJ1-2, with D hard to call. Trimming removed 6 bases at V and 6 bases at J, with 14 bases between. The CDR3 length is 13 residues. Germline V gene sequence: CDR1 MNHNS, CDR2 SASEGT. CDR3 DNA sequence: TGTGCCAGCAGGGATCCGCCTGGAAATGGCTACACCTTC. It translates to CASRDPPGNGYTF.

About this clone itself: The same CDR3 can be traced to other DNA sequences in this sample. The V call is TRBV5-1, the J call TRBJ2-3, with unresolved D. From germline, CDR1 is SGHRS and CDR2 YFSETQ. The V end was cut by 2 bases, the J end by 0 bases, with 1 base between. The CDR3 consists of 12 residues. CDR3 amino acids: CASSLSTDTQYF. The CDR3, as DNA: TGCGCCAGCAGCTTAAGCACAGATACGCAGTATTTT.

V and J are TRBV15 and TRBJ1-4; no reliable D call. V was cut by 4 bases and J by 7 bases, with 16 bases left in between. The CDR3 length is 15 residues. CDR1 and CDR2 from the germline V gene are LNHNV and YYDKDF (reference sequence). CDR3 DNA sequence: TGTGCCACCAGCAAAGATTTCGGCGAGGCTGAAAAACTGTTTTTT. It encodes CATSKDFGEAEKLFF.

The CDR3: CASSPGAGAWYNEQFF. As DNA, the CDR3 is TGCGCCAGCAGCCCAGGCGCGGGGGCCTGGTACAATGAGCAGTTCTTC. The chain combines TRBV4-1 with TRBJ2-1; D might be TRBD2 (7 bases). The length of the CDR3 is 16 residues. Germline V gives CDR1 MGHRA, CDR2 YSYEKL. Trimming left V 4 bases short and J 4 bases short, with 17 bases between.

The chain uses TRBV25-1 and TRBJ1-3; 7 bases match TRBD1. The CDR3 covers 13 residues. V lost 7 bases, J lost 8 bases, and 8 bases stayed unmatched. CDR1 is MGHDK, CDR2 SYGVNS, per germline. CDR3 loop: CASTPTGRDTIYF. Written as DNA, the CDR3 is TGTGCCAGCACCCCGACAGGGAGAGACACCATATATTTT.